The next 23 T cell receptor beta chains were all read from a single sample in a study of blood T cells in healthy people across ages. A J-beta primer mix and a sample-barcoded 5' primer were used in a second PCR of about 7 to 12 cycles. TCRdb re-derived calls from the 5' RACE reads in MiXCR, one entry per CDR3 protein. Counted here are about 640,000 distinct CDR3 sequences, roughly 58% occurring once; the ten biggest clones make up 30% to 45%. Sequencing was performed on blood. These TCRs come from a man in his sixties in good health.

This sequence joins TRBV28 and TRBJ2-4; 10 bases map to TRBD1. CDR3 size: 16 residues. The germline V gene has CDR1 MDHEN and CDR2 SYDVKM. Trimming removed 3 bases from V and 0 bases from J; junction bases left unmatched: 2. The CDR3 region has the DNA TGTGCCAGCAGTTTGGACAGGGGGGAAGCCAAAAACATTCAGTACTTC. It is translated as CASSLDRGEAKNIQYF.

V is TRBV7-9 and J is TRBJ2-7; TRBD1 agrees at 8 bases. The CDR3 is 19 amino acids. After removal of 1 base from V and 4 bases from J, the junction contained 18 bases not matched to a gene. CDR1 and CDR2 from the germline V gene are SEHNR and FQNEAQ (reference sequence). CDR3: CASSLVAGGYLSTTYEQYF. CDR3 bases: TGTGCCAGCAGCTTAGTGGCAGGGGGCTATCTTTCGACTACGTACGAGCAGTACTTC.

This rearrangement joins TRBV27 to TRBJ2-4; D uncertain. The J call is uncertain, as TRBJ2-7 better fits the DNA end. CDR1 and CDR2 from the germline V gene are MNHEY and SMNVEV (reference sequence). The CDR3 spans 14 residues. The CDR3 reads CASSSPLRSYEQYF. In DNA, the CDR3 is TGTGCCAGCTCTTCTCCCTTAAGATCCTACGAGCAGTACTTC.

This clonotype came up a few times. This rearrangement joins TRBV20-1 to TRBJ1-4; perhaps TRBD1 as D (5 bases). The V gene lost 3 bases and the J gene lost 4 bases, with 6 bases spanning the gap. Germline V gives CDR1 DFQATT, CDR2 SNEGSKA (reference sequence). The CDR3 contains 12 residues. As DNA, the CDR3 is TGCAGTGCTAGTGGGGGTAATGAAAAACTGTTTTTT. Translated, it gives CSASGGNEKLFF.

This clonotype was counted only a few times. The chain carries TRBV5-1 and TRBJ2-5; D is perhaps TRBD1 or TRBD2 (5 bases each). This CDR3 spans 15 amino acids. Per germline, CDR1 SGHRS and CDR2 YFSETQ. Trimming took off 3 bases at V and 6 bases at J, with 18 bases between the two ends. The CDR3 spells CASSSALGAGKTQYF. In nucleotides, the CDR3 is TGCGCCAGCAGCTCGGCCCTCGGGGCCGGGAAGACCCAGTACTTC.

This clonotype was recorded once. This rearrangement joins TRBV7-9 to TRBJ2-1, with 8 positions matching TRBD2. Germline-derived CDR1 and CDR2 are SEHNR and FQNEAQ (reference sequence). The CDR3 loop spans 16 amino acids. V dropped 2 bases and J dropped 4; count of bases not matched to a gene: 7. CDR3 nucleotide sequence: TGTGCCAGCAGCTTATCATCGGTAGCGGGGTACAATGAGCAGTTCTTC. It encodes CASSLSSVAGYNEQFF.

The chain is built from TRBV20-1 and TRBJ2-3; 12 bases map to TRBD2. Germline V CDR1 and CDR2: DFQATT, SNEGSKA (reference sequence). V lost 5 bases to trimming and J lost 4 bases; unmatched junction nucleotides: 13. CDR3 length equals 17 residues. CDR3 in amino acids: CSAPPLAGGHQSDTQYF. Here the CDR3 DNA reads TGCAGTGCTCCCCCCCTAGCGGGGGGGCATCAGTCAGATACGCAGTATTTT.

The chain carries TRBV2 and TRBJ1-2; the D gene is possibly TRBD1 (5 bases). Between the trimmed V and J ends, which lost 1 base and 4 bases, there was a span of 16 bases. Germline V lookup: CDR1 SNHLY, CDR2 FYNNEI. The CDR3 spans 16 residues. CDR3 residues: CASSEVSRGGSYGYTF. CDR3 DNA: TGTGCCAGCAGTGAAGTTAGCCGGGGCGGGTCCTATGGCTACACCTTC.

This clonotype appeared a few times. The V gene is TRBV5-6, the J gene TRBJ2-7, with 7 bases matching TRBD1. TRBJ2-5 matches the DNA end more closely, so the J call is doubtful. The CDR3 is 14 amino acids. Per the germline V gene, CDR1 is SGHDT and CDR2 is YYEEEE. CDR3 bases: TGTGCCAGCAGCGCGAGACAGGGACGAGAGACCCAGTACTTC. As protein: CASSARQGRETQYF.

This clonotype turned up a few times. The CDR3 loop reads CASSLSTGIYGYTF. Written as DNA, the CDR3 is TGTGCCAGCAGCTTATCGACAGGGATATATGGCTACACCTTC. V and J are TRBV7-2 and TRBJ1-2; 7 bases line up with TRBD1. This CDR3 spans 14 amino acids. Germline values: CDR1 SGHTA, CDR2 FQGNSA. Trimming took 2 bases from V and 5 from J; bases not matched to a gene: 5.

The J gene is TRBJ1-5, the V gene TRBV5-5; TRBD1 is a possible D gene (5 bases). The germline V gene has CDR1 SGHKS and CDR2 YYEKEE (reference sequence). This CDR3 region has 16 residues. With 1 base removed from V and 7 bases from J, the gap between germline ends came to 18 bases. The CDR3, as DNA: TGTGCCAGCAGCTTGAGGGTGGGACCAGGGATCCAGCCCCAGCATTTT. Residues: CASSLRVGPGIQPQHF.

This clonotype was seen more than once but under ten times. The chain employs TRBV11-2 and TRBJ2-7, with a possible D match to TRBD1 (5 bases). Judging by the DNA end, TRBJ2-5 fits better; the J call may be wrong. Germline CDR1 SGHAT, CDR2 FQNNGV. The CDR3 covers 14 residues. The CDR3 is CASSLRPGWETQYF. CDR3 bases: TGTGCCAGCAGCTTAAGGCCAGGGTGGGAGACCCAGTACTTC.

CDR3 coding DNA: TGTGCCAGCAGGGCCCCGGGGGGCCCAGATACGCAGTATTTT. This gives the protein CASRAPGGPDTQYF. The chain combines TRBV12-3 or TRBV12-4 with TRBJ2-3, with TRBD2 as a possible D gene (7 bases). Trimming took 6 bases from V and 4 from J, leaving 14 bases between them. CDR3 length equals 14 residues.

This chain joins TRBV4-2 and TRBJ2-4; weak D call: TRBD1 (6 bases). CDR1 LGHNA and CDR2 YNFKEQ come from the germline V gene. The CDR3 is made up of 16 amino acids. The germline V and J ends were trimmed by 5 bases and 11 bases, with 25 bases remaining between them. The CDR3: CASSATITGQIHVQYF. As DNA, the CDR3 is TGTGCCAGCAGCGCAACAATCACCGGACAGATCCACGTTCAGTACTTC.

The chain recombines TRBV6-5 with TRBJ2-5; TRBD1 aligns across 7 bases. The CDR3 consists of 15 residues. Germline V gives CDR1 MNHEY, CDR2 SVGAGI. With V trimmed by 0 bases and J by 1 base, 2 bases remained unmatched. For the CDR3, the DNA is TGTGCCAGCAGTTACTCCGGGACAGCCCAAGAGACCCAGTACTTC. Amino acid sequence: CASSYSGTAQETQYF.

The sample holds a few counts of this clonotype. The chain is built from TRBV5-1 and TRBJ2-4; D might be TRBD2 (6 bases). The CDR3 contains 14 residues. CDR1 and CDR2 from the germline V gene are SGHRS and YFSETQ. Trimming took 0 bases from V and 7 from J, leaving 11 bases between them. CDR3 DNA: TGCGCCAGCAGCTTGGCCGGGAGTTCGAACATTCAGTACTTC. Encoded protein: CASSLAGSSNIQYF.

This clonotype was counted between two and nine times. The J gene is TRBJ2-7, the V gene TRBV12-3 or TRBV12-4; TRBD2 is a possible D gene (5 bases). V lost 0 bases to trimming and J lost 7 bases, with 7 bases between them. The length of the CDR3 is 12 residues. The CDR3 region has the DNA TGTGCCAGCAGTTTAGCGCCGGGAGAGCAGTACTTC. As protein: CASSLAPGEQYF.

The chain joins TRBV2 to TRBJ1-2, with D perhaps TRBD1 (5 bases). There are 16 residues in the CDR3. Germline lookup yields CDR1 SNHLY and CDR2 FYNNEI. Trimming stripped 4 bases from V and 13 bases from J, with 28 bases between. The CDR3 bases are TGTGCCAGCAGTGGCCTCTCCCCCAGGCAGGGAGGGGAGACCACCTTC. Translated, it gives CASSGLSPRQGGETTF.

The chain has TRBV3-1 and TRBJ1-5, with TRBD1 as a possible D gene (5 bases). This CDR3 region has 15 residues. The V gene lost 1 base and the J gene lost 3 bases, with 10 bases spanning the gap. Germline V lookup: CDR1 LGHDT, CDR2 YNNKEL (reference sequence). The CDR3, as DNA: TGTGCCAGCAGCCAAGTCCCAGGGAACAATCAGCCCCAGCATTTT. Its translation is CASSQVPGNNQPQHF. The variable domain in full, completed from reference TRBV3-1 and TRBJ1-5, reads DTAVSQTPKYLVTQMGNDKSIKCEQNLGHDTMYWYKQDSKKFLKIMFSYNNKELIINETVPNRFSPKSPDKAHLNLHINSLELGDSAVYFCASSQVPGNNQPQHFGDGTRLSIL.

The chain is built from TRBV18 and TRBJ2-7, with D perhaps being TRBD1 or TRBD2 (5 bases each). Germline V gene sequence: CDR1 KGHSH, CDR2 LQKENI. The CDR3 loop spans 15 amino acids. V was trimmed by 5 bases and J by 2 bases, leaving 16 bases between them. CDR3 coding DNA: TGTGCCAGCTCATTACCCGGGACGGAAACCTACGAGCAGTACTTC. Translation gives CASSLPGTETYEQYF. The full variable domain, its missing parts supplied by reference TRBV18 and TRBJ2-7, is NAGVMQNPRHLVRRRGQEARLRCSPMKGHSHVYWYRQLPEEGLKFMVYLQKENIIDESGMPKERFSAEFPKEGPSILRIQQVVRGDSAAYFCASSLPGTETYEQYFGPGTRLTVT.

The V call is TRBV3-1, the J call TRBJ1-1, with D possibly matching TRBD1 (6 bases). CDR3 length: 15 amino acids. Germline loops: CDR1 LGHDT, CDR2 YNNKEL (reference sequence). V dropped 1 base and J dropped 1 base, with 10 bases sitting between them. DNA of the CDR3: TGTGCCAGCAGCCAAGGCCGGACAGCGAACACTGAAGCTTTCTTT. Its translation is CASSQGRTANTEAFF.

The chain's CDR3 is CASSLVGTSGVEQFF. For the CDR3, the DNA is TGTGCCAGCAGCTTAGTCGGGACTAGCGGGGTTGAGCAGTTCTTC. The rearrangement links TRBV7-2 to TRBJ2-1; the match to TRBD2 covers 13 bases. CDR1 is SGHTA and CDR2 is FQGNSA in the germline V gene. The CDR3 spans 15 residues. The junction had 3 bases not matched to a gene; V was cut back by 1 base and J by 9 bases.

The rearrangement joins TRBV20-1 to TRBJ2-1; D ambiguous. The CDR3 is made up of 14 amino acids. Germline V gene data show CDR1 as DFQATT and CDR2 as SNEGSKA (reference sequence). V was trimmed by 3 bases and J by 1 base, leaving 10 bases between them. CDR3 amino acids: CSASPGRSYNEQFF. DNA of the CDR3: TGCAGTGCTAGTCCGGGTAGGTCCTACAATGAGCAGTTCTTC.